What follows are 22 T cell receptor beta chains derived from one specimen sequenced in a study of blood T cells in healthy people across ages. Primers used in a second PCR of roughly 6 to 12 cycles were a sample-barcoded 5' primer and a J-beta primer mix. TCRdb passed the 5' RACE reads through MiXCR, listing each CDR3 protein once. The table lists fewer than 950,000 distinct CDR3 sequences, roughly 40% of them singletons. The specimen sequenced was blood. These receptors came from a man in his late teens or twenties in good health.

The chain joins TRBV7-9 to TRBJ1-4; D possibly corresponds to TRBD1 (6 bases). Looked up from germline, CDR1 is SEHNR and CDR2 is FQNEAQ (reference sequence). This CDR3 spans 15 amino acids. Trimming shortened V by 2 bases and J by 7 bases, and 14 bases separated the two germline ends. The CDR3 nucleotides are TGTGCCAGCAGCTTATCGTTGACAGGCCTTGAAAAACTGTTTTTT. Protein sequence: CASSLSLTGLEKLFF.

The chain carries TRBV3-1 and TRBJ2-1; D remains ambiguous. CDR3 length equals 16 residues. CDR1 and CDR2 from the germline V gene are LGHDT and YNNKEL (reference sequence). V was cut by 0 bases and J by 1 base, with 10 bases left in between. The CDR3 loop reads CASSQDLAESYNEQFF. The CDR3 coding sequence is TGTGCCAGCAGCCAAGATCTGGCGGAGTCCTACAATGAGCAGTTCTTC.

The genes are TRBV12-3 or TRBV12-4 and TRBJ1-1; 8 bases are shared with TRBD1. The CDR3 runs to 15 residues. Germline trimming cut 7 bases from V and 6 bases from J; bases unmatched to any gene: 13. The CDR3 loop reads CASNRDRSVGAEAFF. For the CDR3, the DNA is TGTGCCAGCAACCGGGACAGGTCAGTAGGGGCTGAAGCTTTCTTT.

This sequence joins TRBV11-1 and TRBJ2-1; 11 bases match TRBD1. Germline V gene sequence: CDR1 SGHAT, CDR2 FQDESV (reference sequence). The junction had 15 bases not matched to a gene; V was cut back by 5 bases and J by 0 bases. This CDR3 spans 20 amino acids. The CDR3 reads CASSQSRVGQGVSSYNEQFF. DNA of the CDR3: TGTGCCAGCAGCCAATCCCGTGTGGGACAGGGGGTAAGCTCCTACAATGAGCAGTTCTTC.

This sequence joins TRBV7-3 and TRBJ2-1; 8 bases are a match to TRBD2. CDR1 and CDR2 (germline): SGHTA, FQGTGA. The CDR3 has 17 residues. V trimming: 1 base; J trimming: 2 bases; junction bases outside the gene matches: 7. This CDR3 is CASSLRSGGGTYNEQFF. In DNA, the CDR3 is TGTGCCAGCAGCTTAAGGTCGGGAGGGGGGACCTACAATGAGCAGTTCTTC.

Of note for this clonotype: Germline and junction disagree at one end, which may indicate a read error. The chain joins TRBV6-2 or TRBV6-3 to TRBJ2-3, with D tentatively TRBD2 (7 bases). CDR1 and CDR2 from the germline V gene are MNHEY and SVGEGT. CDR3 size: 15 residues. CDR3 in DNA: TGTGCCAGCAGTCCGGGGCGGGGGCGCACAGATATGCAGTATTTT. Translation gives CASSPGRGRTDMQYF.

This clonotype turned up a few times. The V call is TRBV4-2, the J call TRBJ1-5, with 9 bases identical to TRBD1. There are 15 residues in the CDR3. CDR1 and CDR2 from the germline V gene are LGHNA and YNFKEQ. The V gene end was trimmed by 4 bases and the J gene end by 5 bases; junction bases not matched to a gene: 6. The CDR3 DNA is TGTGCCAGCAGCCGAGGACAGGGGAGGGATCAGCCCCAGCATTTT. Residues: CASSRGQGRDQPQHF.

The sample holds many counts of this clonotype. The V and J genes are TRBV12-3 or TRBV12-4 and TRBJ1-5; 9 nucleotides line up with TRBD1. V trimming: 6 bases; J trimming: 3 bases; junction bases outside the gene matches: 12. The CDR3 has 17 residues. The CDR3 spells CASSFITGTGYNQPQHF. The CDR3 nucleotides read TGTGCCAGCAGCTTTATCACCGGGACAGGGTACAATCAGCCCCAGCATTTT.

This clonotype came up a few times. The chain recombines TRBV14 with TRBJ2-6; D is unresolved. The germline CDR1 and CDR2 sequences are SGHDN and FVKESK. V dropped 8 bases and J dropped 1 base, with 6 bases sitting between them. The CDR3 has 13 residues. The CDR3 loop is CASRQSGANVLTF. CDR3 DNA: TGTGCCAGCCGACAATCTGGGGCCAACGTCCTGACTTTC.

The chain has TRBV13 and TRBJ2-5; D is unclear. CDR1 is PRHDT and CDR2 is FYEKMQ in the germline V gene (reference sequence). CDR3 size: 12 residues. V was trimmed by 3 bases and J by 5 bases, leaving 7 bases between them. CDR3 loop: CASSFEVETQYF. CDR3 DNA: TGTGCCAGCAGCTTCGAAGTGGAGACCCAGTACTTC.

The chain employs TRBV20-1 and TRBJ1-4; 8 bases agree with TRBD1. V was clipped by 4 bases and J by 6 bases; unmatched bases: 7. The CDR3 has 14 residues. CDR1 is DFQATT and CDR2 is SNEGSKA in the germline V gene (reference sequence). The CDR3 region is CSAKGGGQDEKLFF. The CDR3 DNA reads TGCAGTGCTAAGGGGGGGGGACAGGATGAAAAACTGTTTTTT.

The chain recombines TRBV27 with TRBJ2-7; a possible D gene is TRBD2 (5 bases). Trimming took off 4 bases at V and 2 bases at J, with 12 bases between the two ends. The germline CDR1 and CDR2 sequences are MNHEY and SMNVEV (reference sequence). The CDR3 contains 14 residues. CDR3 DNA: TGTGCCAGCAGTTACGGGTCCGGGGCCTACGAGCAGTACTTC. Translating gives CASSYGSGAYEQYF.

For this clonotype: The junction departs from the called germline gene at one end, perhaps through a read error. CDR3 sequence reads: CARSSAPETQYF. Written as DNA, the CDR3 is TGTGCCCGCAGTTCGGCCCCAGAGACCCAGTACTTC. This sequence joins TRBV28 and TRBJ2-5, with unresolved D. CDR3 length equals 12 residues. Germline V lookup: CDR1 MDHEN, CDR2 SYDVKM.

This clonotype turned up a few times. In DNA form, the CDR3 reads TGTGCCAGCAGTTACACCTCAACAGGGGGCTATGGCTACACCTTC. This gives the protein CASSYTSTGGYGYTF. V usage is TRBV6-5 and J usage is TRBJ1-2; 8 bases are a match to TRBD1. This CDR3 spans 15 amino acids. Germline trimming cut 2 bases from V and 4 bases from J; bases unmatched to any gene: 6. Germline V gene data show CDR1 as MNHEY and CDR2 as SVGAGI.

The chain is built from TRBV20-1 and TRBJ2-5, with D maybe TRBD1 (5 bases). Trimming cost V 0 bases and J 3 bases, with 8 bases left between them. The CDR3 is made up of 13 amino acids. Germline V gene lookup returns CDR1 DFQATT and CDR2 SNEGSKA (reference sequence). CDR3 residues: CSARDPGKETQYF. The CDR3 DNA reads TGCAGTGCTAGAGATCCAGGGAAAGAGACCCAGTACTTC.

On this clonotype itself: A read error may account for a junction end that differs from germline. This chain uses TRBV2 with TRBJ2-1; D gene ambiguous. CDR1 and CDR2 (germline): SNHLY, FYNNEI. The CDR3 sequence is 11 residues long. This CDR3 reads CSSSVSNEQFF. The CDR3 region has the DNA TGTTCCAGCAGTGTAAGTAATGAGCAGTTCTTC.

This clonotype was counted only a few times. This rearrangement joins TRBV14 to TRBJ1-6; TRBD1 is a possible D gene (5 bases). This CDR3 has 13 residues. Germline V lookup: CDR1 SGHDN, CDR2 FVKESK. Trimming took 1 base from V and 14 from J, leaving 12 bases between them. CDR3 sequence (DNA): TGTGCCAGCAGCCAAGTCATTGAGGGGACCCTCCACTTT. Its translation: CASSQVIEGTLHF.

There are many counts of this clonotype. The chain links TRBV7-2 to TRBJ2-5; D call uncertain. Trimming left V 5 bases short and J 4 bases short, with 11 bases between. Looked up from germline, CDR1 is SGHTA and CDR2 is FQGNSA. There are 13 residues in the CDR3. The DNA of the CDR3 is TGTGCCAGCAGCGTAGAACTGGGAGAGACCCAGTACTTC. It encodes CASSVELGETQYF.

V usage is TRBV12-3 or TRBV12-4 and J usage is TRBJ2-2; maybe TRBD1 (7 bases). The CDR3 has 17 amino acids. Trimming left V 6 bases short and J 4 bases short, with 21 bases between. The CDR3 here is CASSPAAGQRGTGELFF. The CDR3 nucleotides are TGTGCCAGCAGCCCCGCCGCGGGACAGCGAGGCACCGGGGAGCTGTTTTTT.

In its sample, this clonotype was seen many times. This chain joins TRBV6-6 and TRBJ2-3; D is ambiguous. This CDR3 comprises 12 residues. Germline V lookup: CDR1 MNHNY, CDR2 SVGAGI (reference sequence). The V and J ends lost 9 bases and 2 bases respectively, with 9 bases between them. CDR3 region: CASVGPTDTQYF. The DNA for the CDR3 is TGTGCCAGTGTAGGGCCCACAGATACGCAGTATTTT.

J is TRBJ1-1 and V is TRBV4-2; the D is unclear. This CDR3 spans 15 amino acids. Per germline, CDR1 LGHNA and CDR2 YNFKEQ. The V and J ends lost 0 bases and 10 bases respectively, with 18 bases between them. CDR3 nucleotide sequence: TGTGCCAGCAGCCAAGAGGGGTGGGTGGACGCTGGAGCTTTCTTT. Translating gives CASSQEGWVDAGAFF.

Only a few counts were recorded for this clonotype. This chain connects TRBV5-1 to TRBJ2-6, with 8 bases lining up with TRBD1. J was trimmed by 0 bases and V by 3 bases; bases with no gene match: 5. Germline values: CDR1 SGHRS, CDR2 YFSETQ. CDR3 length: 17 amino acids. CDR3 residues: CASSSRTGNSGANVLTF. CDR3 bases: TGCGCCAGCAGCTCCCGGACAGGGAACTCTGGGGCCAACGTCCTGACTTTC.